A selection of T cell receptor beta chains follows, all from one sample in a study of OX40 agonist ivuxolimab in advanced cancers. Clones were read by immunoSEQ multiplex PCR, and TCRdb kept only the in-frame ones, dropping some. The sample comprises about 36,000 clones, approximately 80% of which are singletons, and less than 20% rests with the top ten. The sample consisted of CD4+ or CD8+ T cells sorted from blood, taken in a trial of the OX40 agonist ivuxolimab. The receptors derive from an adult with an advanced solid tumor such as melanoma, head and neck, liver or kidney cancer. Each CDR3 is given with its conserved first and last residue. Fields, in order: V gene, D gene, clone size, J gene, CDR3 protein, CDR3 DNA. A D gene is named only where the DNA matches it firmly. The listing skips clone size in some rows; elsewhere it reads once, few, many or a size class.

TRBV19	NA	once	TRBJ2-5	CASSMLGRAGETQYF	TGTGCCAGTAGTATGTTAGGCAGGGCGGGAGAGACCCAGTACTTC
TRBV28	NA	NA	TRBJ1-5	CASSLLGGGQPQHF	TGTGCCAGCAGTTTATTAGGGGGAGGTCAGCCCCAGCATTTT
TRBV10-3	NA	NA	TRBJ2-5	CAISTTGQETQYF	TGTGCCATCAGCACCACTGGGCAAGAGACCCAGTACTTC
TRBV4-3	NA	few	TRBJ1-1	CASSQDAGRTEAFF	TGCGCCAGCAGCCAAGATGCAGGGAGGACTGAAGCTTTCTTT
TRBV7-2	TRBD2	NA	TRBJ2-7	CASSLTSGGLAEQYF	TGTGCCAGCAGCTTGACTAGCGGGGGGCTTGCCGAGCAGTACTTC
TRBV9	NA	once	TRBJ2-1	CASSGDGGYNEQFF	TGTGCCAGCAGCGGGGATGGGGGCTACAATGAGCAGTTCTTC
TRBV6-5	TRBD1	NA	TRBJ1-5	CATSLEGTENQPQHF	TGTGCCACCTCCCTGGAGGGGACAGAGAATCAGCCCCAGCATTTT
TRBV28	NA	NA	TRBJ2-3	CASSPPFGGGPDTQYF	TGTGCCAGCAGTCCACCCTTTGGGGGGGGGCCAGATACGCAGTATTTT
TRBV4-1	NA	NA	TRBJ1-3	CASSQGPSGNTIYF	TGCGCCAGCAGCCAGGGTCCCTCTGGAAACACCATATATTTT
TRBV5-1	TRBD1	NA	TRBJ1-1	CASSLAQGYTEAFF	TGCGCCAGCAGCTTGGCACAGGGGTACACTGAAGCTTTCTTT
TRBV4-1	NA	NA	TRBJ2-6	CASSQEGGPVYVLTF	TGCGCCAGCAGCCAAGAGGGGGGGCCCGTTTATGTCCTGACTTTC
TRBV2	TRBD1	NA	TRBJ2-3	CASSNPGQEADTQYF	TGTGCCAGCAGCAATCCGGGACAGGAGGCAGATACGCAGTATTTT
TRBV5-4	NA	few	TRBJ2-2	CASSFDTGELFF	TGTGCCAGCAGCTTTGACACCGGGGAGCTGTTTTTT
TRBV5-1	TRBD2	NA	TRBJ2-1	CASSFGLAGVTLEQFF	TGCGCCAGCAGCTTTGGACTAGCGGGAGTGACTTTGGAGCAGTTCTTC
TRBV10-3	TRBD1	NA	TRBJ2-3	CAIKESTGVTTSTDTQYF	TGTGCCATCAAAGAATCTACAGGGGTTACTACTAGCACAGATACGCAGTATTTT
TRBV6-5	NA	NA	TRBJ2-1	CASSYGTGAYNEQFF	TGTGCCAGCAGTTACGGGACGGGGGCCTACAATGAGCAGTTCTTC
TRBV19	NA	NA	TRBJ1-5	CASSKRQPQHF	TGTGCCAGTAGTAAACGGCAGCCCCAGCATTTT
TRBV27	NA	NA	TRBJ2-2	CARSHEALRSSGELFF	TGTGCCAGGTCCCACGAGGCGCTTAGGTCAAGCGGGGAGCTGTTTTTT
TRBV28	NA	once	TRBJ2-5	CASSLFRGRGETQYF	TGTGCCAGCAGTTTATTCCGGGGGCGAGGTGAGACCCAGTACTTC
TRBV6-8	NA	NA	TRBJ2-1	CATGLSNEQFF	TGTGCCACCGGACTTTCTAATGAGCAGTTCTTC
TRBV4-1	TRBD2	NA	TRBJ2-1	CASSQEAASGRNEQFF	TGCGCCAGCAGCCAAGAGGCGGCTAGCGGGAGGAATGAGCAGTTCTTC
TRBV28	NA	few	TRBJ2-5	CAVGGPIETQYF	TGTGCCGTGGGGGGACCTATAGAGACCCAGTACTTC
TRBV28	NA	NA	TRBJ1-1	CASSLQPNTEAFF	TGTGCCAGCAGTTTGCAACCTAACACTGAAGCTTTCTTT
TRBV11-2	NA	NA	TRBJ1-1	CASSLTLNTEAFF	TGTGCCAGCAGCTTAACACTGAACACTGAAGCTTTCTTT
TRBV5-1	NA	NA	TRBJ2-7	CASSLGTDNYEQYF	TGCGCCAGCAGCTTGGGCACAGATAACTACGAGCAGTACTTC
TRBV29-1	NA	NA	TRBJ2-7	CSVQTGRGRGEDEQYF	TGCAGCGTTCAAACAGGGAGGGGCCGCGGTGAGGACGAGCAGTACTTC
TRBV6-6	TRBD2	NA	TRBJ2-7	CASATSGVPYEQYF	TGTGCCAGCGCGACTAGCGGGGTTCCCTACGAGCAGTACTTC
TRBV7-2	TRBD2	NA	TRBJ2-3	CASSSGTRSDTQYF	TGTGCCAGCAGCTCCGGGACTAGGTCGGATACGCAGTATTTT
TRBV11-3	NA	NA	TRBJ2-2	CASSPYRVSTRNTGELFF	TGTGCCAGCAGCCCATACAGGGTGAGCACTCGTAACACCGGGGAGCTGTTTTTT
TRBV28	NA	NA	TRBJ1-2	CAGSTFGGLDYGYTF	TGTGCCGGCAGCACTTTCGGGGGCTTGGACTATGGCTACACCTTC
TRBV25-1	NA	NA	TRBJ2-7	CASSGLDYEQYF	TGTGCCAGCAGTGGACTAGACTACGAGCAGTACTTC
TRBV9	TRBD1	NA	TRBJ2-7	CASSGQGSTYEQYF	TGTGCCAGCAGCGGACAGGGTTCAACCTACGAGCAGTACTTC
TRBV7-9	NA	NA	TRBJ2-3	CASSAVWGRDTQYF	TGTGCCAGCAGCGCCGTCTGGGGCCGAGATACGCAGTATTTT
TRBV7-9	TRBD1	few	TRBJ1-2	CASSLGQGAKAGYTF	TGTGCCAGCAGCTTAGGACAGGGGGCGAAGGCCGGCTACACCTTC
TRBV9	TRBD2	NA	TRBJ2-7	CASSVEGSGVSYEQYF	TGTGCCAGCAGCGTAGAGGGTAGCGGGGTCTCCTACGAGCAGTACTTC
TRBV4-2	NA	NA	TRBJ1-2	CASSHGSANYGYTF	TGTGCCAGCAGCCATGGCTCTGCTAACTATGGCTACACCTTC
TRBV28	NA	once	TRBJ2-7	CASSPLGGSEQYF	TGTGCCAGCAGCCCCCTAGGCGGGTCTGAGCAGTACTTC
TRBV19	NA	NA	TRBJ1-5	CASSSWGGQPQHF	TGTGCCAGTAGTAGTTGGGGAGGACAGCCCCAGCATTTT
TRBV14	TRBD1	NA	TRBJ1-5	CASSLDRDGNQPQHF	TGTGCCAGCAGCCTGGACAGGGATGGCAATCAGCCCCAGCATTTT
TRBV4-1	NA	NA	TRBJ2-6	CASSLAGGSGANVLTF	TGCGCCAGCAGCCTCGCGGGTGGCTCTGGGGCCAACGTCCTGACTTTC
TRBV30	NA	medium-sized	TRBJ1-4	CAFRTAADSEKLFF	TGTGCCTTTAGGACGGCGGCTGATAGTGAAAAACTGTTTTTT
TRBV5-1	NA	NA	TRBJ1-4	CASSAFGDSDEKLFF	TGCGCCAGCAGCGCGTTCGGAGACAGTGACGAAAAACTGTTTTTT
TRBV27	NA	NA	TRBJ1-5	CASSSGSSNQPQHF	TGTGCCAGCAGCTCTGGGAGTAGCAATCAGCCCCAGCATTTT
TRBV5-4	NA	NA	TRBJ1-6	CASSLWGAENSPLHF	TGTGCCAGCAGCTTGTGGGGGGCAGAGAATTCACCCCTCCACTTT
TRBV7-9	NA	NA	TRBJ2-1	CASSLRVEDEQFF	TGTGCCAGCAGCTTAAGGGTAGAAGATGAGCAGTTCTTC
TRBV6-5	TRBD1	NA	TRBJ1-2	CASSYQGGRYGYTF	TGTGCCAGCAGTTACCAGGGGGGCCGCTATGGCTACACCTTC
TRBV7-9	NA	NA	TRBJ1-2	CASSLSGQANYGYTF	TGTGCCAGCAGCTTAAGCGGGCAGGCTAACTATGGCTACACCTTC
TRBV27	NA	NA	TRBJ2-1	CASSQDSIYYNEQFF	TGTGCCAGCAGTCAGGACTCGATTTACTACAATGAGCAGTTCTTC
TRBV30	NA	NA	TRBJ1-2	CAWEVGLGYTF	TGTGCCTGGGAGGTGGGTCTCGGCTACACCTTC
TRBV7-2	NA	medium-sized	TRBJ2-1	CASSLGGENEQFF	TGTGCCAGCAGCTTAGGGGGCGAGAATGAGCAGTTCTTC
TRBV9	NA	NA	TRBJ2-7	CASSVDISYEQYF	TGTGCCAGCAGCGTAGACATCTCCTACGAGCAGTACTTC
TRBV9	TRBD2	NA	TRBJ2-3	CASSVEGTSGNTQYF	TGTGCCAGCAGCGTAGAAGGGACTAGCGGCAATACGCAGTATTTT
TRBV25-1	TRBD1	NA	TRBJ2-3	CASSVGTVSTDTQYF	TGTGCCAGCAGTGTTGGGACAGTGAGCACAGATACGCAGTATTTT
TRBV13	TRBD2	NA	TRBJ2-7	CASSLGTSGRAREQYF	TGTGCCAGCAGCTTAGGGACTAGCGGGAGGGCACGCGAGCAGTACTTC